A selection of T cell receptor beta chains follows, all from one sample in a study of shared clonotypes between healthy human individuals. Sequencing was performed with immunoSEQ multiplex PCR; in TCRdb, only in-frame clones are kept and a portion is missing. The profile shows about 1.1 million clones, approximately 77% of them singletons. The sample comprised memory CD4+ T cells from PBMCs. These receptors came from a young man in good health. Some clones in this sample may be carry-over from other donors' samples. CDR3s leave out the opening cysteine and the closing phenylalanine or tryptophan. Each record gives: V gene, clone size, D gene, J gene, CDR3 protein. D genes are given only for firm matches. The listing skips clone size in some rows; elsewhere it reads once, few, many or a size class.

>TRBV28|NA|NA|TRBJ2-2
ASRRIGPGELF
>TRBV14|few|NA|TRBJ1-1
ASSVQDNTEAF
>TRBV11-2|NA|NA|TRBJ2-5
ASSKEGGWETQY
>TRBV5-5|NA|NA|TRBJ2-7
ASGLDTGWLHYEQY
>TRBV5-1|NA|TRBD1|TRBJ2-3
ASSASPGQNTDTQY
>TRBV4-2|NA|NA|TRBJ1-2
ASSQDVTGSYGYT
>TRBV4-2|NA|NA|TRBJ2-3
ASSQARLTYTQY
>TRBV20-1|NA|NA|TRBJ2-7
SATGLGQY
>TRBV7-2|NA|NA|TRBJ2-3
ASSLNGETTDTQY
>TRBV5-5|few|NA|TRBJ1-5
ASSLGSSNQPQH
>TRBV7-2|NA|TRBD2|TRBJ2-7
ASSLLYGLAYEQY
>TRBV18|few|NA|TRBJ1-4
ASSPRGREKLF
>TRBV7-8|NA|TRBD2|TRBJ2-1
ASSFRRGDDFNEQF
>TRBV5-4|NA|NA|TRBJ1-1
ASRRDVMNTEAF
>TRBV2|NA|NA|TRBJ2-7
ASSASLRRKVYEQY
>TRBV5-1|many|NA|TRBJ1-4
ASSWDGEKLF
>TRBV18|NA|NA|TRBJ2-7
ASSPYRPDEQY
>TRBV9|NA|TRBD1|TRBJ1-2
ASSVGGGGVGYGYT
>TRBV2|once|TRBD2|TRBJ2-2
ASITSGTGELF
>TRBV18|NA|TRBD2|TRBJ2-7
ASSPTGTSDEQY
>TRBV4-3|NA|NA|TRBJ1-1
ASSQDRRSTEAF
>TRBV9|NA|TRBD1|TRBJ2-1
ASSAVGQGASEQF
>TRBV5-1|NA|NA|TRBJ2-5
ASSLMGQGKQETQY
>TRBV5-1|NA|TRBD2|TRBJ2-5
ASSPLTSGRGETQY
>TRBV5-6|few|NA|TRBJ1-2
ASSLVRREEYGYT
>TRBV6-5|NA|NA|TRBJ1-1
ASSYSRQNTEAF
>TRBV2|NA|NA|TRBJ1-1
ASGDRGTEAF
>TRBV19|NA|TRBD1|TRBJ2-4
ASSRDRGTTKNIQY